The 8 T cell receptor beta chains below come from one sample, sequenced in a study of CD8 T cells in ankylosing spondylitis (dated by TCRdb to 2015 to 2018). Library method: 5' RACE. Instrument used: Illumina HiSeq 2500. The public reads were quality trimmed at Q25 with fastp and then assembled into clones with MiXCR by TCRdb, keeping productive beta chains. Rows are unified per CDR3 protein, each entry keeping the most common DNA and genes. Present in this sample are 300,000 to 400,000 distinct CDR3 sequences, 14% to 15% of which were seen just once. Roughly 1.1% of the sample rests with the top ten. Sequenced material: blood, either unsorted or a sorted T cell fraction (not recorded which). The receptors here all came from a male donor with ankylosing spondylitis or in good health (not recorded which).

The chain recombines TRBV5-1 with TRBJ2-1, with 11 bases fitting TRBD2. Per germline, CDR1 SGHRS and CDR2 YFSETQ. V trimming: 4 bases; J trimming: 2 bases; junction bases outside the gene matches: 5. CDR3 length: 16 residues. The DNA for the CDR3 is TGCGCCAGCAGCCCGGATAGCGGGGGGGCCTACAATGAGCAGTTCTTC. Translation gives CASSPDSGGAYNEQFF.

The chain has TRBV19 and TRBJ2-2, with 8 bases identical to TRBD2. The V gene end was trimmed by 6 bases and the J gene end by 4 bases; junction bases not matched to a gene: 7. Per germline, CDR1 LNHDA and CDR2 SQIVND (reference sequence). This CDR3 has 15 amino acids. This CDR3 reads CASRKGLVSTGELFF. Here the CDR3 DNA reads TGTGCCAGTAGAAAGGGACTAGTAAGCACCGGGGAGCTGTTTTTT.

This clonotype was seen a few times. The chain is built from TRBV5-1 and TRBJ2-1; a possible D gene is TRBD2 (5 bases). V was pared by 4 bases and J by 1 base, with 9 bases between. From germline, CDR1 is SGHRS and CDR2 YFSETQ. This CDR3 has 14 amino acids. The CDR3 sequence: CASSDGKSYNEQFF. DNA for the CDR3: TGCGCCAGCAGCGACGGGAAGTCCTACAATGAGCAGTTCTTC. The variable domain in full, with the rest retrieved from reference TRBV5-1 and TRBJ2-1, is KAGVTQTPRYLIKTRGQQVTLSCSPISGHRSVSWYQQTPGQGLQFLFEYFSETQRNKGNFPGRFSGRQFSNSRSEMNVSTLELGDSALYLCASSDGKSYNEQFFGPGTRLTVL.

The chain employs TRBV7-2 and TRBJ2-3, with 14 bases lining up with TRBD2. V trimming: 1 base; J trimming: 4 bases; junction bases outside the gene matches: 4. The CDR3 has 17 amino acids. Germline-derived CDR1 and CDR2 are SGHTA and FQGNSA. The DNA for the CDR3 is TGTGCCAGCAGCTTAGTGACTAGCGGGGGGGCATCAGATACGCAGTATTTT. It codes for CASSLVTSGGASDTQYF.

This clonotype was seen many times. The chain has TRBV29-1 and TRBJ1-2; D is uncertain. The V gene lost 4 bases and the J gene lost 7 bases, with 16 bases spanning the gap. CDR3 length: 13 amino acids. The V gene's germline CDR1 is SQVTM and CDR2 ANQGSEA. In DNA form, the CDR3 reads TGCAGCGTTGGTACGGCCCTAGGAAGTGGCTACACCTTC. This translates into CSVGTALGSGYTF.

The chain is built from TRBV6-6 and TRBJ2-5; TRBD2 aligns across 8 bases. This CDR3 spans 13 amino acids. From germline, CDR1 is MNHNY and CDR2 SVGAGI (reference sequence). V gave up 6 bases and J gave up 5 bases; unmatched junction bases: 5. The CDR3 DNA reads as TGTGCCAGCAGGCCGGGACTAGAGGAGACCCAGTACTTC. It specifies CASRPGLEETQYF.

This chain links TRBV6-5 with TRBJ2-7, with 7 bases fitting TRBD2. The CDR3 runs to 14 residues. Germline V CDR1 and CDR2: MNHEY, SVGAGI. V shed 4 bases and J 2 bases; nucleotides not matched to a gene: 5. Here the CDR3 DNA reads TGTGCCAGCAGTTCGACTAGCTGGGCCTACGAGCAGTACTTC. Translated, it gives CASSSTSWAYEQYF.

This chain connects TRBV5-1 to TRBJ1-4; TRBD1 is a possible D gene (6 bases). Germline V gene lookup returns CDR1 SGHRS and CDR2 YFSETQ. The length of the CDR3 is 14 residues. V was pared by 4 bases and J by 6 bases, with 13 bases between. The CDR3 DNA reads as TGCGCCAGCAGCCGAGGGGGGCTGGATGAAAAACTGTTTTTT. Its protein product is CASSRGGLDEKLFF.